A single sample gave rise to the 23 T cell receptor beta chains below, sequenced in a study of blood T cell repertoires in COVID-19. Repertoires were generated with immunoSEQ multiplex PCR, while TCRdb's copy carries only in-frame clones and drops some. Among 150,000 to 200,000 clones listed, around four fifths were seen once. Sequenced material: peripheral blood. Receptors originate from a woman aged 65 to 85 with COVID-19, enrolled during active disease.

This clone showed up just once. The chain combines TRBV7-9 with TRBJ2-3, with D possibly matching TRBD1 (5 bases). The CDR3 covers 15 residues. The germline V gene encodes CDR1 SEHNR and CDR2 FQNEAQ (reference sequence). V was shortened by 5 bases and J by 2 bases, with 14 bases between the two germline ends. CDR3: CASSLVGPPTDTQYF. CDR3 nucleotide sequence: TGTGCCAGCAGCCTCGTGGGGCCTCCCACAGATACGCAGTATTTT. Full variable domain (missing parts from reference TRBV7-9 and TRBJ2-3): DTGVSQNPRHKITKRGQNVTFRCDPISEHNRLYWYRQTLGQGPEFLTYFQNEAQLEKSRLLSDRFSAERPKGSFSTLEIQRTEQGDSAMYLCASSLVGPPTDTQYFGPGTRLTVL.

The V call is TRBV28, the J call TRBJ2-7, with D perhaps matching TRBD1 (6 bases). The CDR3 has 12 amino acids. V lost 7 bases to trimming and J lost 4 bases, with 11 bases between them. Germline lookup yields CDR1 MDHEN and CDR2 SYDVKM. In DNA form, the CDR3 reads TGTGCCAGCACTTCCGGACAGTACGAGCAGTACTTC. Protein sequence: CASTSGQYEQYF.

This chain links TRBV11-2 with TRBJ1-1; D gene unclear. The germline CDR1 and CDR2 sequences are SGHAT and FQNNGV. V lost 4 bases, J lost 7 bases, and 10 bases lay in between. This CDR3 contains 12 residues. The CDR3 spells CASSSDTFEAFF. In DNA form, the CDR3 reads TGTGCCAGCAGCTCCGACACATTTGAAGCTTTCTTT. The whole variable domain, remainder taken from reference TRBV11-2 and TRBJ1-1, is EAGVAQSPRYKIIEKRQSVAFWCNPISGHATLYWYQQILGQGPKLLIQFQNNGVVDDSQLPKDRFSAERLKGVDSTLKIQPAKLEDSAVYLCASSSDTFEAFFGQGTRLTVV.

The chain has TRBV28 and TRBJ1-1; perhaps TRBD1 as D (5 bases). The germline V and J ends were trimmed by 10 bases and 4 bases, with 13 bases remaining between them. In germline, CDR1 is MDHEN, CDR2 SYDVKM. The CDR3 is made up of 12 amino acids. In nucleotides, the CDR3 is TGTGCCACCGCTCCCAGGGCCACTGAAGCTTTCTTT. Residues: CATAPRATEAFF.

The J gene is TRBJ2-1, the V gene TRBV2, with 7 bases identical to TRBD2. The V gene end was trimmed by 8 bases and the J gene end by 5 bases; junction bases not matched to a gene: 12. Germline CDR1 is SNHLY and CDR2 is FYNNEI. The CDR3 covers 15 residues. The CDR3 here is CASGRSGRGNNEQFF. CDR3 DNA sequence: TGTGCCAGCGGTAGGTCGGGGCGGGGGAACAATGAGCAGTTCTTC.

The rearrangement links TRBV24-1 to TRBJ2-1; TRBD2 agrees at 8 bases. Trimming removed 6 bases from V and 3 bases from J; junction bases left unmatched: 6. Looked up from germline, CDR1 is KGHDR and CDR2 is SFDVKD. The CDR3 consists of 15 residues. The DNA for the CDR3 is TGTGCCACCAGTAACCTAGCGGGCGGCTACAATGAGCAGTTCTTC. Translating it yields CATSNLAGGYNEQFF.

This clone showed up just once. V gene TRBV7-2 combines with J gene TRBJ1-1; D remains unclear. The length of the CDR3 is 16 residues. V was shortened by 5 bases and J by 4 bases, with 20 bases between the two germline ends. Per germline, CDR1 SGHTA and CDR2 FQGNSA. CDR3 loop: CASSNEAAGLGTEAFF. CDR3 nucleotides: TGTGCCAGCAGCAATGAGGCCGCCGGATTGGGCACTGAAGCTTTCTTT.

The genes are TRBV6-5 and TRBJ2-4; D perhaps matches TRBD2 (6 bases). Trimming pared 6 bases from V and 6 bases from J, leaving 12 bases between. The germline gives CDR1 MNHEY, CDR2 SVGAGI. There are 13 residues in the CDR3. CDR3 coding DNA: TGTGCCAGCAGGCGCCCGGGGGTAAACATTCAGTACTTC. It codes for CASRRPGVNIQYF.

V gene TRBV7-9 combines with J gene TRBJ1-4; 12 bases line up with TRBD1. The V gene end was trimmed by 5 bases and the J gene end by 7 bases; junction bases not matched to a gene: 14. CDR3 size: 18 residues. Germline assignment: CDR1 SEHNR and CDR2 FQNEAQ (reference sequence). The CDR3 nucleotides are TGTGCCAGCAGCAAAATCGGGACAGGGGGCAGGAGTAGTGAAAAACTGTTTTTT. It encodes CASSKIGTGGRSSEKLFF.

The V and J genes are TRBV5-6 and TRBJ1-3; D is ambiguous. Looked up from germline, CDR1 is SGHDT and CDR2 is YYEEEE. The CDR3 spans 13 residues. V was cut by 2 bases and J by 2 bases, with 5 bases left in between. The CDR3 DNA sequence: TGTGCCAGCAGCTTACTTGCTGGAAACACCATATATTTT. Its protein product is CASSLLAGNTIYF.

The genes are TRBV10-3 and TRBJ2-2; a possible D gene is TRBD1 (7 bases). Germline-derived CDR1 and CDR2 are ENHRY and SYGVKD. V was pared by 6 bases and J by 0 bases, with 14 bases between. The CDR3 spans 16 residues. CDR3 nucleotide sequence: TGTGCCATCAGCGCCGGAGGGACAGCGAACACCGGGGAGCTGTTTTTT. Its protein is CAISAGGTANTGELFF.

The chain links TRBV6-2 or TRBV6-3 to TRBJ2-7, with 13 positions matching TRBD2. The CDR3 contains 15 residues. V was clipped by 5 bases and J by 6 bases; unmatched bases: 7. Germline CDR1 MNHEY, CDR2 SVGEGT. This chain's CDR3 is CASSHRTSGSSEQYF. CDR3 coding DNA: TGTGCCAGCAGTCACAGGACTAGCGGGAGTTCCGAGCAGTACTTC.

The rearrangement joins TRBV7-9 to TRBJ2-7, with a tentative D call TRBD1 (6 bases). This CDR3 has 17 residues. Germline V gene sequence: CDR1 SEHNR, CDR2 FQNEAQ (reference sequence). Trimming pared 6 bases from V and 7 bases from J, leaving 28 bases between. The CDR3 DNA is TGTGCCAGCAGAAAAACCCTGGGTGGGACATCCACAACGGAGCAGTACTTC. Its protein product is CASRKTLGGTSTTEQYF.

The gene calls are TRBV6-2 or TRBV6-3 and TRBJ1-5, with 7 bases identical to TRBD1. V was pared by 5 bases and J by 7 bases, with 11 bases of the junction left unmatched. The CDR3 spans 15 residues. CDR1 and CDR2 from the germline V gene are MNHEY and SVGEGT. The CDR3 DNA reads as TGTGCCAGCAGTAACACCGACAGGGTTGAACAGCCCCAGCATTTT. Protein: CASSNTDRVEQPQHF.

CDR3 bases: TGTGCCAGCATCCGTCCGGGACAGGGATACAATGAGCAGTTCTTC. Protein: CASIRPGQGYNEQFF. The chain carries TRBV5-8 and TRBJ2-1; 9 bases are a match to TRBD1. The V gene end was trimmed by 6 bases and the J gene end by 4 bases; junction bases not matched to a gene: 8. CDR1 SGHTS and CDR2 YDEGEE come from the germline V gene. CDR3 length equals 15 residues.

In its sample, this clone was seen once. V is TRBV4-3 and J is TRBJ1-2, with TRBD1 as a possible D gene (5 bases). The CDR3 length is 15 residues. The germline gives CDR1 LGHNA, CDR2 YSLEER. V shed 1 base and J shed 5 bases, with 14 bases lying between them. The CDR3 DNA sequence: TGCGCCAGCAGCCAAGCTACAGGTCTATGGTATGGCTACACCTTC. Amino acid sequence: CASSQATGLWYGYTF.

This clone came up a few times. The chain couples TRBV3-1 (or the pseudogene TRBV3-2) to TRBJ2-1; 10 nucleotides match TRBD2. Germline-derived CDR1 and CDR2 are LGHDT and YNNKEL (reference sequence). The J segment lost 6 bases and the V segment lost 4 bases, leaving 12 bases of the junction unmatched. The CDR3 length is 17 residues. Here the CDR3 DNA reads TGTGCCAGCAGCCCCCTTCCTTGGGTAGCGGGAGGCAATGAGCAGTTCTTC. Its translation is CASSPLPWVAGGNEQFF.

The chain carries TRBV10-3 and TRBJ2-7; 7 nucleotides match TRBD1. Germline loops: CDR1 ENHRY, CDR2 SYGVKD. CDR3 size: 16 residues. The trim removed 2 bases at V and 3 bases at J, leaving 10 bases unmatched. In DNA, the CDR3 is TGTGCCATCAGTGAGCGATCGACAGGGATGGGCTACGAGCAGTACTTC. Translated, it gives CAISERSTGMGYEQYF.

In this sample, this clone turned up once. CDR3 nucleotide sequence: TGTGCCAGCAGTTTTGCGAGCCCGGGACTAGCTACCTACAATGAGCAGTTCTTC. This sequence encodes CASSFASPGLATYNEQFF. The chain recombines TRBV27 with TRBJ2-1, with TRBD2 matching over 9 bases. The CDR3 loop spans 18 amino acids. The V and J ends lost 3 bases and 2 bases, in that order; junction bases with no gene match: 11. Germline V gene sequence: CDR1 MNHEY, CDR2 SMNVEV (reference sequence).

The J gene is TRBJ1-5, the V gene TRBV24-1; D perhaps matches TRBD1 (5 bases). The CDR3 totals 14 residues. Germline CDR1 and CDR2: KGHDR and SFDVKD. The V gene lost 5 bases and the J gene lost 0 bases, with 7 bases spanning the gap. The CDR3 spells CATSARVSNQPQHF. Here the CDR3 DNA reads TGTGCCACCAGTGCCAGGGTTAGCAATCAGCCCCAGCATTTT.

J is TRBJ2-6 and V is TRBV7-3; tentatively, D is TRBD1 (5 bases). The germline V and J ends were trimmed by 2 bases and 4 bases, with 12 bases remaining between them. CDR1 is SGHTA and CDR2 is FQGTGA in the germline V gene. The CDR3 contains 16 residues. In nucleotides, the CDR3 is TGTGCCAGCAGCTTACTAGGGGATTCAGGGGCCAACGTCCTGACTTTC. Its translation: CASSLLGDSGANVLTF.

This clone was detected once. The chain employs TRBV25-1 and TRBJ2-1, with 13 bases that match TRBD2. The length of the CDR3 is 16 residues. The trim removed 4 bases at V and 5 bases at J, leaving 5 bases unmatched. In germline, CDR1 is MGHDK, CDR2 SYGVNS. The CDR3 protein is CASSGGTSGINNEQFF. CDR3 DNA sequence: TGTGCCAGCAGTGGGGGGACTAGCGGGATCAACAATGAGCAGTTCTTC. The entire variable domain, with the rest obtained from reference TRBV25-1 and TRBJ2-1, is as follows: EADIYQTPRYLVIGTGKKITLECSQTMGHDKMYWYQQDPGMELHLIHYSYGVNSTEKGDLSSESTVSRIRTEHFPLTLESARPSHTSQYLCASSGGTSGINNEQFFGPGTRLTVL.

This clone was counted a single time. The CDR3 DNA is TGCAGCGTAAGCCCGGGACAGGGCGCTGAAGCTTTCTTT. Translating it yields CSVSPGQGAEAFF. The chain combines TRBV29-1 with TRBJ1-1; the match to TRBD1 covers 9 bases. The V segment lost 6 bases and the J segment 6 bases; nucleotides outside the gene matches: 8. The CDR3 runs to 13 residues. CDR1 and CDR2 from the germline V gene are SQVTM and ANQGSEA.